This TCR beta chain was obtained from a study of CD8+ T cells in alopecia areata. Germline V gene sequence: CDR1 LNHDA, CDR2 SQIVND (reference sequence). CDR3 length: 17 amino acids. The V segment lost 9 bases and the J segment 0 bases; nucleotides outside the gene matches: 12. Sequencing templates came from extracted RNA that was reverse transcribed into cDNA. Sequenced by immunoSEQ multiplex PCR; TCRdb stores in-frame clones only, minus some. This sample carries about 110,000 clones, roughly 55% of them seen once, and the ten largest clones take 20% to 30%. This chain links TRBV19 with TRBJ1-5; TRBD1 matches 9 bases. The TCR was taken from a human donor with alopecia areata. The specimen was NKG2D-low CD8+ T cells sorted from blood. CDR3: CASQPGQGWHSNQPQHF. In DNA, the CDR3 is TGTGCCAGCCAACCGGGACAGGGTTGGCATAGCAATCAGCCCCAGCATTTT.